The 3 T cell receptor beta chains below were found in one sample sequenced in a study of T-cell memory formation after mild COVID-19. TCRdb fed the 5' RACE reads into MiXCR, producing one record per CDR3 protein. The repertoire includes 300,000 to 400,000 distinct CDR3 sequences, under 25% of them detected once, and 12% sits in the top ten. Input material: PBMCs or a T cell subset sorted from them (not recorded which). Receptors originate from an adult woman who had mild COVID-19 (a few samples of this study predate the infection). Cell type and time point are not known.

This clonotype appeared a few times. The chain recombines TRBV2 with TRBJ2-3; 7 bases line up with TRBD2. Germline V gene lookup returns CDR1 SNHLY and CDR2 FYNNEI. V gave up 1 base and J gave up 4 bases; unmatched junction bases: 8. CDR3 length equals 16 residues. DNA of the CDR3: TGTGCCAGCAGTGAAGGACTAGCTGGTGGCGCAGATACGCAGTATTTT. Protein product: CASSEGLAGGADTQYF.

This chain joins TRBV12-3 or TRBV12-4 and TRBJ2-2, with a tentative D call TRBD2 (5 bases). Trimming removed 4 bases at V and 4 bases at J, with 13 bases between. This CDR3 is 15 amino acids long. CDR3 loop: CASSSPGLLTGELFF. As DNA, the CDR3 is TGTGCCAGCAGTTCACCCGGACTGCTCACCGGGGAGCTGTTTTTT.

This clonotype was detected a few times. This chain uses TRBV27 with TRBJ1-2; D is uncertain. Germline CDR1 and CDR2: MNHEY and SMNVEV (reference sequence). V shed 8 bases and J shed 7 bases, with 14 bases lying between them. This CDR3 is 12 amino acids long. The CDR3 sequence: CASRALEGGYTF. CDR3 coding DNA: TGTGCCAGCCGGGCGCTTGAGGGTGGCTACACCTTC.